This T cell receptor (beta chain) was retrieved from a study of cytomegalovirus exposure and HLA in healthy donors. V was trimmed by 6 bases and J by 10 bases, leaving 16 bases between them. Germline CDR1 and CDR2: SGHTA and FQGNSA. The CDR3 totals 14 residues. A multiplex PCR was run with 60 Vbeta primers and 13 Jbeta primers. Repertoires were generated with immunoSEQ multiplex PCR, while TCRdb's copy carries only in-frame clones and drops some. The sample lists around 130,000 clones; roughly 9% were seen once. Study outcomes and limitations: Prior analysis indicated that the majority of TCR beta V segments exhibited productivity approximately 90% or approximately 30% of the time. Later analysis demonstrated an association between a missense DCLRE1C variant and TCR beta V- and J-gene trimming.

This clone was seen more than once but under ten times. Its antigen is as yet unknown. The sequence derives from a middle-aged woman in good health and CMV-seropositive. The rearrangement uses TRBV7-2 and TRBJ1-6; D call uncertain. The source material was PBMCs. In DNA, the CDR3 is TGTGCCAGCAGTCAATTTACGGGGAGCTCACCCCTCCACTTT. Residues: CASSQFTGSSPLHF.